The present T cell receptor beta chain was sequenced within a study of kidney transplant recipient with SARS-CoV-2 infection. This clonotype was seen ten or more times. J was trimmed by 7 bases and V by 9 bases; bases with no gene match: 10. This CDR3 contains 14 residues. Germline V gene sequence: CDR1 MGHDK, CDR2 SYGVNS. TCRdb processed the reads anew with MiXCR; each CDR3 protein has one entry. The sample has under 300,000 distinct CDR3 sequences, about 28% seen once; the top ten hold around 7.8%. Sequenced material: a blood sample, taken at baseline and on day 111 from a kidney transplant recipient. This chain connects TRBV25-1 to TRBJ1-1; 11 bases map to TRBD1. This clonotype was obtained from a male patient in his thirties who had COVID-19 and was a kidney transplant recipient. A share of the T cells may be of graft donor origin. CDR3 coding DNA: TGTGCCAGTGGAACGGGACAGGGGGTAAATGAAGCTTTCTTT. It specifies CASGTGQGVNEAFF.